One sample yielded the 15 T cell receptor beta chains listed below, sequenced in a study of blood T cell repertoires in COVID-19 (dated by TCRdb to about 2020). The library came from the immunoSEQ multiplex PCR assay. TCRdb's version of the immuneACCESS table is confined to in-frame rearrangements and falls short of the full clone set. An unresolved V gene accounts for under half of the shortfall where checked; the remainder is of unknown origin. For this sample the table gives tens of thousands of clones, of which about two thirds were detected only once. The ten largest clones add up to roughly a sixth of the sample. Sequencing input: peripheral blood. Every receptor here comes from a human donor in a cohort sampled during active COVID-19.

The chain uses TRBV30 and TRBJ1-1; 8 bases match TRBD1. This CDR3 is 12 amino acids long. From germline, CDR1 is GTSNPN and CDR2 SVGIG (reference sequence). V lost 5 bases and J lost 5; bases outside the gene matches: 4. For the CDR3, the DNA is TGTGCCTGGGGACAGGGTATAACTGAAGCTTTCTTT. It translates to CAWGQGITEAFF.

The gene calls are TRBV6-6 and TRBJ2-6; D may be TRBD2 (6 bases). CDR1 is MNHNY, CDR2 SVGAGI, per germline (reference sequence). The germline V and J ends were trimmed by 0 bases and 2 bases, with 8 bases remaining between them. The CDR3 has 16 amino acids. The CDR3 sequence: CASSYSGGTGANVLTF. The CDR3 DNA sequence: TGTGCCAGCAGTTACTCGGGAGGCACTGGGGCCAACGTCCTGACTTTC.

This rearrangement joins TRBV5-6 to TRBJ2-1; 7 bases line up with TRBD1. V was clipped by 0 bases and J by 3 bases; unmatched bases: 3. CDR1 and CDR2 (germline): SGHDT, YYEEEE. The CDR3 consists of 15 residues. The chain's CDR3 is CASSLGRTGYNEQFF. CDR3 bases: TGTGCCAGCAGCTTGGGCCGGACAGGCTACAATGAGCAGTTCTTC.

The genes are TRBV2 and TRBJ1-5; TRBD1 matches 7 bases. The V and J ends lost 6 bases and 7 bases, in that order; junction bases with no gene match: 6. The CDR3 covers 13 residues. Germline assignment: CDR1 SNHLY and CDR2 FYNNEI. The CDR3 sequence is CASSGQAKQPQHF. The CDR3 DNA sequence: TGTGCCAGCAGCGGACAGGCTAAACAGCCCCAGCATTTT.

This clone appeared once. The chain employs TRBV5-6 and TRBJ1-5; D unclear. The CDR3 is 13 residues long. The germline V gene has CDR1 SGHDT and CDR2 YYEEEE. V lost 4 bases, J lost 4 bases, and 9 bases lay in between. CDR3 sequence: CASSRGYNQPQHF. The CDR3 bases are TGTGCCAGCAGCCGAGGGTATAATCAGCCCCAGCATTTT.

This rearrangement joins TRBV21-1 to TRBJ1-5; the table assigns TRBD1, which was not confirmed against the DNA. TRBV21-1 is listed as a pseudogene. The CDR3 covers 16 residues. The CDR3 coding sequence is TGTGCCAGCAGCATGCGGTCAGGGCACAAAAATCAGCCCCAGCATTTT. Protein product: CASSMRSGHKNQPQHF.

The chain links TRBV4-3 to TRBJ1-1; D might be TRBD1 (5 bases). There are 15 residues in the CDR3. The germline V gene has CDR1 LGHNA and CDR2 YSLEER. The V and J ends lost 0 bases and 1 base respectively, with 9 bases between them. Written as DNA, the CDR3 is TGCGCCAGCAGCCAAGAGGTCAGGGAGAACACTGAAGCTTTCTTT. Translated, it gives CASSQEVRENTEAFF.

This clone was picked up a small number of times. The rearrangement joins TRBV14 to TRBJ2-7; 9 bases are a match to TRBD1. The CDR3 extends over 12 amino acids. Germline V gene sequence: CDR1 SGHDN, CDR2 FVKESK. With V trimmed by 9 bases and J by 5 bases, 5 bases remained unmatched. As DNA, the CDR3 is TGTGCCAGTTCGGACAGGGGAGACGAGCAGTACTTC. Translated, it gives CASSDRGDEQYF.

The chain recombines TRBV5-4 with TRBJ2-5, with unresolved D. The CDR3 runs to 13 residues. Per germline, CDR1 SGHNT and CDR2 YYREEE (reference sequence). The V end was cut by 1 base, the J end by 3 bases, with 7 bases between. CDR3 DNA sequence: TGTGCCAGCAGCTTGCAGGCTGAAGAGACCCAGTACTTC. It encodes CASSLQAEETQYF.

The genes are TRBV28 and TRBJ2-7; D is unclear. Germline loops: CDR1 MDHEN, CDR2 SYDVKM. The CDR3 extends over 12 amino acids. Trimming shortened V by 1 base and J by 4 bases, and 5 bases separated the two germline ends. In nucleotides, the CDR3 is TGTGCCAGCAGTTTATCCGGTTACGAGCAGTACTTC. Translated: CASSLSGYEQYF. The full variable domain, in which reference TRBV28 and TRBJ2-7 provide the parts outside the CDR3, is DVKVTQSSRYLVKRTGEKVFLECVQDMDHENMFWYRQDPGLGLRLIYFSYDVKMKEKGDIPEGYSVSREKKERFSLILESASTNQTSMYLCASSLSGYEQYFGPGTRLTVT.

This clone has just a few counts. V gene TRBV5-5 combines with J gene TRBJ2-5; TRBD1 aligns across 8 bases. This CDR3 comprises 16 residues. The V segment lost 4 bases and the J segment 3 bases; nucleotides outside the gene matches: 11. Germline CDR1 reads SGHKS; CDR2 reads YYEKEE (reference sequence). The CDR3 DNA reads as TGTGCCAGCAGCCCAGGACAGGGAAAGGTTGAAGAGACCCAGTACTTC. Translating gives CASSPGQGKVEETQYF.

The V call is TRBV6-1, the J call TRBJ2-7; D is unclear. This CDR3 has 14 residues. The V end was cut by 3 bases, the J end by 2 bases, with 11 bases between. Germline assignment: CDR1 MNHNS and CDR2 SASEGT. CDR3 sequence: CASSDLSFPYEQYF. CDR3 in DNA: TGTGCCAGCAGTGATCTGAGCTTTCCCTACGAGCAGTACTTC.

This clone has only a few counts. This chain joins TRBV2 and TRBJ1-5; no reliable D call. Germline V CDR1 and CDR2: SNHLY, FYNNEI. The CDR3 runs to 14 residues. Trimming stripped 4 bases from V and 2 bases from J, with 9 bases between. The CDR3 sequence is CASSGEAGNQPQHF. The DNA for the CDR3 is TGTGCCAGCAGTGGTGAGGCGGGCAATCAGCCCCAGCATTTT. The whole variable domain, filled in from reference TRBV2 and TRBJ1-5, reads EPEVTQTPSHQVTQMGQEVILRCVPISNHLYFYWYRQILGQKVEFLVSFYNNEISEKSEIFDDQFSVERPDGSNFTLKIRSTKLEDSAMYFCASSGEAGNQPQHFGDGTRLSIL.

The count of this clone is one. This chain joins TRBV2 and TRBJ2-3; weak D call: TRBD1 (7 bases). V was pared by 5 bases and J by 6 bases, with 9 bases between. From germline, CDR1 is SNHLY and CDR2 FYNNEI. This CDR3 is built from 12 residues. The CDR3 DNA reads TGTGCCAGCAGTTCAGGGGGGGATACGCAGTATTTT. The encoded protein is CASSSGGDTQYF.

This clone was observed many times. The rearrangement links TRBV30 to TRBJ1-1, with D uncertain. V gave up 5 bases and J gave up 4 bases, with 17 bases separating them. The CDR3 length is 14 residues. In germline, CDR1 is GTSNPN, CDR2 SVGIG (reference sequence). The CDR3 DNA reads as TGTGCCTGGGGCGATATCGGTACTGGCACTGAAGCTTTCTTT. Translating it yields CAWGDIGTGTEAFF. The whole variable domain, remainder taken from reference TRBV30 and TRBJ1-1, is SQTIHQWPATLVQPVGSPLSLECTVEGTSNPNLYWYRQAAGRGLQLLFYSVGIGQISSEVPQNLSASRPQDRQFILSSKKLLLSDSGFYLCAWGDIGTGTEAFFGQGTRLTVV.